The source of this T cell receptor beta chain is a study of blood T cell repertoires in COVID-19 (dated by TCRdb to 2020 to 2021). About the study as a whole: Samples from collaborators originated in the United States, Italy and Spain and spanned both the acute and convalescent phases of COVID-19. The prospective study material was composed of cDNA or gDNA derived from T cells, B-cell-depleted T cells, or PBMCs. The dataset comprised deeply sampled blood TCRbeta repertoires from subjects exposed to, actively infected with, or recovered from COVID-19. A freely available public database, intended as a resource for researchers studying the immune response to SARS-CoV-2, is where the repertoires were released. Samples were obtained from the ongoing ImmuneRACE study (first 160 participants) and from some 1,300 subjects provided by 6 global collaborators. The sample metadata nearly always contained a de-identified subject ID, COVID-19 status, age in years and sex. Where available, HLA class I and class II types were taken from metadata supplied by the sample provider and were not determined by assay-based typing. What the research found in general, with its limitations: The amount of clinical and demographic metadata varied by source and participant and was provided uncurated.

The CDR3 measures 17 amino acids from cysteine to phenylalanine. Solely the CDR3 DNA is kept, with 51 bases framed from the first base. The germline V gene (reference sequence) supplies CDR1 LGHDT and CDR2 YNNKEL. V is shortened by 3 bases, J by 6 bases, and the region joining them spans 21 bases. Enrolling through a virtual design, the prospective study's participants ranged in age from roughly 18 to 90 years and lived across about two dozen United States geographic areas. To assign participants to cohorts, the prospective study relied on clinical history that participants themselves reported in a screening survey and a study questionnaire. A participant counted as exposed if, within 2 weeks of entering the study, that participant had been in contact with someone who had a PCR-confirmed or clinician-diagnosed COVID-19 case. In the prospective study, mobile phlebotomists collected whole blood, serum and a nasopharyngeal or oropharyngeal swab from each participant. Additional blood draws and questionnaires over an approximately two-month period could optionally be provided by prospective study participants. Before DNA extraction, prospective study blood samples were shipped either frozen or at room temperature.

With regard to this clone: Its binding antigen is unknown. Base qualities are not at hand, and no much larger clone is one base apart.

TCRbeta CDR3 regions were amplified from genomic DNA using the immunoSEQ Assay, a bias-controlled multiplex PCR. Per the authors' processing: Nucleated cell counts per sample were estimated from amplification of reference gene primers within the assay. To quantify the absolute abundance of each unique TCRbeta CDR3 rearrangement, sequence reads were collapsed and filtered. For each sample, productive Simpson clonality was calculated by taking the square root of Simpson's diversity index across productive rearrangements. What TCRdb holds here is the immuneACCESS table cut down to in-frame rearrangements. Part of the clones is not present; checked against another copy, under half of the missing clones reflect an unresolved V gene, and the others are unexplained. V and J calls and clone size are those listed in that table; D and trimming were worked out from the DNA. For this sample there are 230,000 or so clones; about 88% appear just once. The top ten clonotypes cover approximately 6.6% of the sample.

This sequence was found in a woman aged 45-65 years who had been exposed to COVID-19. The V and J genes are TRBV3-1 (or the pseudogene TRBV3-2) and TRBJ1-5, with the D gene uncertain. Specimen: PBMCs or T cells enriched from blood (not recorded which). CDR3 sequence: CASSHPPPARVGQPQHF. The DNA sequence is given as TGTGCCAGCAGCCATCCCCCCCCGGCGAGGGTTGGTCAGCCCCAGCATTTT.